This TCR beta chain was retrieved from a study of blood T cells in healthy people across ages. Staff drew approximately 9.1 milliliters of peripheral blood from each donor. Next came a second PCR, run for roughly 6 to 11 cycles, which used a sample-barcoded 5' primer along with a J-beta primer mix. Each CDR3 protein gets one entry after TCRdb re-called the 5' RACE reads with MiXCR. Here the sample spans about 680,000 distinct CDR3 sequences, roughly 49% being singletons. The germline V gene has CDR1 SNHLY and CDR2 FYNNEI. The CDR3 extends over 14 amino acids. V and J are TRBV2 and TRBJ2-4; tentative D call: TRBD2 (6 bases). Judging by the DNA end, TRBJ2-7 fits better; the J call may be wrong. What was sequenced was blood. The TCR was taken from a woman aged 55-69 years in good health. CDR3 in amino acids: CASRETSHSYEQYF. As DNA, the CDR3 is TGTGCCAGCAGGGAGACTAGTCACTCCTACGAGCAGTACTTC.